The sequence of this T cell receptor (beta chain) was determined in a study of T cell changes during pregnancy in multiple sclerosis. Here immunoSEQ multiplex PCR was the method, and the copy in TCRdb shows in-frame clones only, minus some. The sample lists under 55,000 clones; approximately 91% were seen once. The germline V gene has CDR1 MNHNY and CDR2 SVGAGI (reference sequence). The CDR3 spans 13 residues. V lost 8 bases, J lost 5 bases, and 16 bases lay in between. This clone appeared many times. The sequencing here drew on CD8+ T cells from peripheral blood mononuclear cells, taken after pregnancy. The V and J genes are TRBV6-6 and TRBJ2-7; possible D gene TRBD2, 6 bases. The TCR was taken from a female donor with multiple sclerosis, enrolled in a pregnancy study. The CDR3 sequence is CASAGSLRDEQYF. Here the CDR3 DNA reads TGTGCCAGCGCGGGGAGTCTAAGAGACGAGCAGTACTTC.